Following are 32 T cell receptor beta chains from one sample sequenced in a study of regulatory T cells in long-lasting Graves disease. The sample's time point: newly diagnosed GD, antithyroid drugs for less than 3 months. Isolated PBMC RNA provided the starting material for the TCR library. Sequencing libraries for TCR beta were prepared with iRepertoire HTBI primers and Arm-PCR of CDR3 regions. TCRdb independently ran MiXCR on the multiplex PCR reads; one entry per CDR3 protein. The sample lists roughly 610,000 distinct CDR3 sequences; roughly a sixth were seen once. These data are also associated with another study on T cells in Graves' hyperthyroidism and ophthalmopathy.

The sequencing here drew on peripheral blood mononuclear cells (PBMCs), taken at new diagnosis, from a patient treated with antithyroid drugs. All receptors come from a man younger than 35 with Graves disease.

This clonotype has at least ten counts. The V call is TRBV12-3 or TRBV12-4, the J call TRBJ2-7, with 11 bases lining up with TRBD2. The CDR3 loop spans 13 amino acids. Trimming at V came to 5 bases and at J to 6 bases, leaving 3 bases not matched to a gene. DNA for the CDR3: TGTGCCAGCAGTCTACTAGCGGGAGTCGAGCAGTACTTC. Amino acids: CASSLLAGVEQYF.

As for this clonotype: Given a much more abundant clone one base away, this may be a read error. The CDR3 loop is CASSLPPGLARGLFSYNEQFF. In DNA form, the CDR3 reads TGTGCCAGCAGCTTACCTCCGGGACTAGCGAGAGGGCTCTTCTCCTACAATGAGCAGTTCTTC. V gene TRBV7-9 combines with J gene TRBJ2-1; TRBD2 aligns across 10 bases. The CDR3 extends over 21 amino acids. Germline V gives CDR1 SEHNR, CDR2 FQNEAQ (reference sequence). V was clipped by 2 bases and J by 0 bases; unmatched bases: 16.

This clonotype was detected a few times. V is TRBV5-1 and J is TRBJ2-7; D is perhaps TRBD1 or TRBD2 (5 bases each). This CDR3 is built from 15 residues. From germline, CDR1 is SGHRS and CDR2 YFSETQ. V lost 3 bases and J lost 13, with 26 bases in between. For the CDR3, the DNA is TGCGCCAGCAGCTCGCCCGGGACCCCCTCTACGACTCAATACTTC. Translated: CASSSPGTPSTTQYF.

This clonotype was detected only a few times. CDR3 in amino acids: CASSYRQGGYEQYF. The DNA of the CDR3 is TGTGCCAGCAGTTACCGACAGGGGGGGTACGAGCAGTACTTC. V gene TRBV6-5 combines with J gene TRBJ2-7; 9 nucleotides align to TRBD1. From germline, CDR1 is MNHEY and CDR2 SVGAGI. CDR3 size: 14 residues. The junction had 3 bases not matched to a gene; V was cut back by 2 bases and J by 4 bases.

As DNA, the CDR3 is TGCAGTGCCGACACGATGAACACTGAAGCTTTCTTT. Residues: CSADTMNTEAFF. The gene calls are TRBV20-1 and TRBJ1-1; D gene uncertain. V gave up 6 bases and J gave up 0 bases, with 8 bases separating them. Germline V CDR1 and CDR2: DFQATT, SNEGSKA (reference sequence). This CDR3 region has 12 residues.

The chain links TRBV6-2 or TRBV6-3 to TRBJ1-1; D remains unclear. Germline V gene data show CDR1 as MNHEY and CDR2 as SVGEGT. The CDR3 has 13 residues. With 7 bases removed from V and 7 bases from J, the gap between germline ends came to 16 bases. The CDR3 here is CASTNGPRGEAFF. The CDR3 bases are TGTGCCAGCACCAATGGGCCCCGCGGTGAAGCTTTCTTT.

This clonotype showed up many times. The chain couples TRBV2 to TRBJ2-3; TRBD1 aligns across 11 bases. With 6 bases clipped from V and 8 bases from J, the junction kept 10 bases outside the gene matches. Germline-derived CDR1 and CDR2 are SNHLY and FYNNEI. This CDR3 comprises 15 residues. CDR3 nucleotide sequence: TGTGCCAGCAGCCTCCGGGACAGGGGGAAGGGTACGCAGTATTTT. It codes for CASSLRDRGKGTQYF. Together with reference TRBV2 and TRBJ2-3, the CDR3 gives the full variable domain: EPEVTQTPSHQVTQMGQEVILRCVPISNHLYFYWYRQILGQKVEFLVSFYNNEISEKSEIFDDQFSVERPDGSNFTLKIRSTKLEDSAMYFCASSLRDRGKGTQYFGPGTRLTVL.

This clonotype showed up just a few times. One end of the junction does not line up with germline, which may come from a read error. The chain employs TRBV20-1 and TRBJ2-2; D ambiguous. The V gene's germline CDR1 is DFQATT and CDR2 SNEGSKA (reference sequence). CDR3 length equals 12 residues. DNA of the CDR3: TGCATTGCTGACGTATACACCGGGGAGCTGTTTTTT. Protein product: CIADVYTGELFF.

This clonotype turned up a few times. The V gene is TRBV7-8, the J gene TRBJ1-4; a possible D gene is TRBD1 (6 bases). Looked up from germline, CDR1 is SGHVS and CDR2 is FQNEAQ. The CDR3 is 16 amino acids. Trimming took off 1 base at V and 4 bases at J, with 13 bases between the two ends. The chain's CDR3 is CASSLGGGGINEKLFF. Written as DNA, the CDR3 is TGTGCCAGCAGCTTAGGAGGAGGGGGTATTAATGAAAAACTGTTTTTT.

This clonotype appeared many times. V is TRBV12-3 or TRBV12-4 and J is TRBJ2-5, with D perhaps matching TRBD1 (5 bases). CDR3 length equals 14 residues. The V end was cut by 2 bases, the J end by 5 bases, with 12 bases between. The CDR3 loop reads CASSLSAGMETQYF. The CDR3 DNA sequence: TGTGCCAGCAGTTTAAGCGCAGGGATGGAGACCCAGTACTTC.

This clonotype was detected many times. The rearrangement joins TRBV6-1 to TRBJ2-3, with D perhaps TRBD2 (5 bases). From germline, CDR1 is MNHNS and CDR2 SASEGT. V lost 4 bases and J lost 6, with 23 bases in between. The CDR3 consists of 17 residues. The CDR3 is CASSGLRVSLMGDTQYF. CDR3 sequence (DNA): TGTGCCAGCAGTGGACTAAGGGTCTCGTTAATGGGGGATACGCAGTATTTT.

This clonotype occurred once. V usage is TRBV2 and J usage is TRBJ1-3; no definite D call. The V end was cut by 2 bases, the J end by 0 bases, with 17 bases between. There are 18 residues in the CDR3. Per germline, CDR1 SNHLY and CDR2 FYNNEI. The CDR3: CASSELFPGRSSGNTIYF. Here the CDR3 DNA reads TGTGCCAGCAGTGAATTGTTTCCGGGTAGGAGCTCTGGAAACACCATATATTTT.

This clonotype was seen just once. J is TRBJ2-1 and V is TRBV28; tentative D call: TRBD1 (6 bases). The V gene's germline CDR1 is MDHEN and CDR2 SYDVKM. V lost 2 bases, J lost 9 bases, and 11 bases lay in between. CDR3 length: 13 amino acids. In nucleotides, the CDR3 is TGTGCCAGCAGTTTAGGGGGCGTGAGTGAGCAGTTCTTC. Protein product: CASSLGGVSEQFF.

This clonotype was counted many times. This sequence joins TRBV27 and TRBJ2-5; TRBD1 aligns across 7 bases. This CDR3 is 17 amino acids long. Germline values: CDR1 MNHEY, CDR2 SMNVEV (reference sequence). Unmatched junction bases numbered 14, after V lost 2 bases and J lost 5 bases. The CDR3 sequence: CASSLNSGTAGFETQYF. The CDR3 DNA is TGTGCCAGCAGTTTAAACTCCGGGACAGCAGGCTTTGAGACCCAGTACTTC.

This clonotype was observed once. This chain uses TRBV5-6 with TRBJ2-5; D possibly matches TRBD1 or TRBD2 (5 bases each). In germline, CDR1 is SGHDT, CDR2 YYEEEE. The CDR3 runs 17 residues. V lost 1 base and J lost 2, with 18 bases in between. CDR3 sequence: CASSLIGAGGRQETQYF. In nucleotides, the CDR3 is TGTGCCAGCAGCTTGATCGGGGCGGGCGGAAGACAAGAGACCCAGTACTTC.

This clonotype was counted at least ten times. The V gene is TRBV11-1, the J gene TRBJ2-3; no definite D call. Trimming removed 3 bases at V and 3 bases at J, with 7 bases between. This CDR3 comprises 13 residues. The germline V gene encodes CDR1 SGHAT and CDR2 FQDESV (reference sequence). The CDR3: CASSLETTDTQYF. The DNA of the CDR3 is TGTGCCAGCAGCTTGGAAACAACAGATACGCAGTATTTT.

This clonotype has only a few counts. The CDR3 spells CASSESPSGRYNEQFF. In DNA, the CDR3 is TGTGCCAGCAGTGAATCCCCTAGCGGGCGTTACAATGAGCAGTTCTTC. The V and J genes are TRBV6-1 and TRBJ2-1; 8 bases map to TRBD2. Germline trimming cut 2 bases from V and 4 bases from J; bases unmatched to any gene: 7. CDR3 length equals 16 residues. CDR1 is MNHNS and CDR2 is SASEGT in the germline V gene.

With respect to this clonotype: A much bigger clone sits one base away, suggesting this may be a read error. The chain links TRBV28 to TRBJ2-1, with D maybe TRBD1 (8 bases). Trimming cost V 4 bases and J 10 bases, with 17 bases left between them. The length of the CDR3 is 14 residues. Looked up from germline, CDR1 is MDHEN and CDR2 is SYDVKM. The CDR3 is CASSSGDRRGEQFF. The CDR3 bases are TGTGCCAGCAGTTCCGGGGACAGGCGGGGGGAGCAGTTCTTC.

In this sample, this clonotype turned up a few times. The chain links TRBV5-1 to TRBJ2-7; D is perhaps TRBD1 (6 bases). V was shortened by 0 bases and J by 3 bases, with 13 bases between the two germline ends. This CDR3 region has 15 residues. Germline CDR1 SGHRS, CDR2 YFSETQ. CDR3 in DNA: TGCGCCAGCAGCTTGGAAACAGGGCCTTTCTACGAGCAGTACTTC. This gives the protein CASSLETGPFYEQYF.

Ten or more counts support this clonotype. The chain has TRBV2 and TRBJ2-1; TRBD2 matches 9 bases. The J call may be wrong; the DNA end is better matched by TRBJ2-5. Germline CDR1 is SNHLY and CDR2 is FYNNEI. The CDR3 is made up of 14 amino acids. CDR3 amino acids: CASPGLATQETQYF. The CDR3 nucleotides are TGTGCCAGCCCCGGACTAGCGACCCAAGAGACCCAGTACTTC.

The V call is TRBV19, the J call TRBJ2-1; 15 bases map to TRBD2. This CDR3 has 19 amino acids. Trimming cost V 2 bases and J 0 bases; bases outside gene matches: 5. The germline CDR1 and CDR2 sequences are LNHDA and SQIVND (reference sequence). In nucleotides, the CDR3 is TGTGCCAGTAGTATAAGGGGACTAGCGGGAGGCGGCTCCTACAATGAGCAGTTCTTC. Protein product: CASSIRGLAGGGSYNEQFF.

The chain has TRBV14 and TRBJ2-7, with 7 nucleotides matching TRBD2. The CDR3 has 15 residues. CDR1 is SGHDN, CDR2 FVKESK, per germline. The junction had 8 bases not matched to a gene; V was cut back by 4 bases and J by 2 bases. In nucleotides, the CDR3 is TGTGCCAGCAGCCGCGGCACGGGAGGACCCTACGAGCAGTACTTC. Translation: CASSRGTGGPYEQYF.

This chain connects TRBV25-1 to TRBJ2-5, with 8 bases aligning to TRBD2. V was clipped by 1 base and J by 2 bases; unmatched bases: 9. The V gene's germline CDR1 is MGHDK and CDR2 SYGVNS. This CDR3 is built from 17 residues. The CDR3 here is CASSELGAGGDQETQYF. The CDR3 DNA follows: TGTGCCAGCAGTGAATTGGGGGCGGGAGGTGATCAAGAGACCCAGTACTTC.

The chain couples TRBV6-2 or TRBV6-3 to TRBJ1-6; 7 bases align to TRBD1. Trimming took 6 bases from V and 0 from J; bases not matched to a gene: 11. CDR1 and CDR2 from the germline V gene are MNHEY and SVGEGT. This CDR3 is 18 amino acids long. The DNA of the CDR3 is TGTGCCAGCAGCCGGAGACAGGGTCTCCCCTCCTATAATTCACCCCTCCACTTT. Its protein product is CASSRRQGLPSYNSPLHF.

The chain links TRBV7-9 to TRBJ2-1; the D is unclear. Germline V gives CDR1 SEHNR, CDR2 FQNEAQ (reference sequence). Trimming pared 6 bases from V and 8 bases from J, leaving 20 bases between. The CDR3 length is 15 residues. CDR3 region: CASRGLARNDDEQFF. Written as DNA, the CDR3 is TGTGCCAGCAGGGGTTTAGCCCGCAATGACGATGAGCAGTTCTTC.

This clonotype was seen many times. The V and J genes are TRBV7-9 and TRBJ2-7, with D perhaps assigned TRBD1 or TRBD2 (5 bases each). This CDR3 is 14 amino acids long. Germline V CDR1 and CDR2: SEHNR, FQNEAQ (reference sequence). Trimming stripped 5 bases from V and 1 base from J, with 12 bases between. The DNA of the CDR3 is TGTGCCAGCAGCCGGGGACGGTTATCCTACGAGCAGTACTTC. Its protein product is CASSRGRLSYEQYF.

This clonotype occurred many times. V usage is TRBV12-5 and J usage is TRBJ2-7; no reliable D call. The CDR3 loop spans 17 amino acids. In germline, CDR1 is LGHNT, CDR2 FRNRAP. With 3 bases removed from V and 2 bases from J, the gap between germline ends came to 20 bases. The CDR3: CASGFSLAGLDTYEQYF. The CDR3 region has the DNA TGTGCTAGTGGTTTTTCCTTAGCCGGTCTCGACACCTACGAGCAGTACTTC.

There are many counts of this clonotype. This chain connects TRBV28 to TRBJ2-3; possible D gene TRBD2, 6 bases. CDR1 and CDR2 (germline): MDHEN, SYDVKM. Between the trimmed V and J ends, which lost 4 bases and 3 bases, there was a span of 17 bases. CDR3 length: 16 amino acids. As DNA, the CDR3 is TGTGCCAGCAGTTCCCCTCTAGCGAGCGGAACAGATACGCAGTATTTT. This sequence encodes CASSSPLASGTDTQYF.

This clonotype was found a few times. The gene calls are TRBV5-4 and TRBJ2-5; D is perhaps TRBD1 (6 bases). Trimming took 5 bases from V and 5 from J, leaving 19 bases between them. CDR1 and CDR2 from the germline V gene are SGHNT and YYREEE (reference sequence). The CDR3 runs to 15 residues. The CDR3 loop reads CASSKEGRGLETQYF. In DNA, the CDR3 is TGTGCCAGCAGTAAAGAAGGCAGGGGTCTGGAGACCCAGTACTTC.

This clonotype showed up many times. The chain joins TRBV6-1 to TRBJ2-7; 7 nucleotides match TRBD2. The germline gives CDR1 MNHNS, CDR2 SASEGT. CDR3 length: 15 amino acids. The V and J ends lost 6 bases and 1 base, in that order; junction bases with no gene match: 9. The CDR3 reads CASRLGRAGSYEQYF. The CDR3 DNA reads as TGTGCCAGCAGACTCGGGCGAGCGGGGTCCTACGAGCAGTACTTC.

This clonotype has a count of ten or more. V and J are TRBV7-9 and TRBJ2-5; possibly TRBD1 for D (5 bases). The CDR3 is 13 residues long. Trimming left V 6 bases short and J 1 base short, with 9 bases between. Germline assignment: CDR1 SEHNR and CDR2 FQNEAQ (reference sequence). DNA of the CDR3: TGTGCCAGCAGTAACAGGTCCCAAGAGACCCAGTACTTC. It encodes CASSNRSQETQYF.

The table lists this clonotype with many counts. The chain uses TRBV29-1 and TRBJ1-2, with TRBD1 identical over 7 bases. Germline V gene lookup returns CDR1 SQVTM and CDR2 ANQGSEA. The length of the CDR3 is 13 residues. The junction had 6 bases not matched to a gene; V was cut back by 7 bases and J by 1 base. The CDR3 DNA reads as TGCAGCGGATACCGGGACAGTAACTATGGCTACACCTTC. This translates into CSGYRDSNYGYTF.